The 28 T cell receptor beta chains below were found in one sample sequenced in a study of blood T cell repertoires in COVID-19. Method: immunoSEQ multiplex PCR; TCRdb's copy keeps in-frame clones and lacks some. This table holds tens of thousands of clones, around 90% found once. Sequencing input: peripheral blood. These receptors all come from a man in his fifties or sixties with COVID-19, enrolled during active disease.

This rearrangement joins TRBV7-2 to TRBJ2-5, with D uncertain. Trimming shortened V by 1 base and J by 1 base, and 7 bases separated the two germline ends. Germline V lookup: CDR1 SGHTA, CDR2 FQGNSA. The CDR3 extends over 14 amino acids. The CDR3 protein is CASSLEVSQETQYF. The CDR3 DNA follows: TGTGCCAGCAGCTTAGAAGTCAGCCAAGAGACCCAGTACTTC.

The chain has TRBV19 and TRBJ2-1, with 12 bases that match TRBD2. Germline-derived CDR1 and CDR2 are LNHDA and SQIVND (reference sequence). The CDR3 totals 17 residues. V shed 5 bases and J 5 bases; nucleotides not matched to a gene: 10. CDR3 nucleotide sequence: TGTGCCAGTAGTCTCCCATCTAGCGGGAGGGCCCACAATGAGCAGTTCTTC. Amino acid sequence: CASSLPSSGRAHNEQFF.

J is TRBJ2-1 and V is TRBV28; 9 bases line up with TRBD2. The CDR3 runs 16 residues. V was clipped by 5 bases and J by 6 bases; unmatched bases: 11. Per the germline V gene, CDR1 is MDHEN and CDR2 is SYDVKM. CDR3 in DNA: TGTGCCAGCAGTCCCGCCGGAGAAGCGGGAGGCAATGAGCAGTTCTTC. Translated, it gives CASSPAGEAGGNEQFF.

The genes are TRBV20-1 and TRBJ2-3; D perhaps matches TRBD2 (6 bases). The CDR3 runs to 11 residues. Germline CDR1 DFQATT, CDR2 SNEGSKA (reference sequence). V was pared by 5 bases and J by 12 bases, with 15 bases between. The CDR3 region is CSARLGAIQYF. DNA of the CDR3: TGCAGTGCTCGACTAGGAGCGATTCAGTATTTT.

The chain is built from TRBV5-4 and TRBJ1-2; TRBD1 aligns across 7 bases. The CDR3 runs to 13 residues. Germline values: CDR1 SGHNT, CDR2 YYREEE (reference sequence). Unmatched junction bases numbered 13, after V lost 4 bases and J lost 13 bases. CDR3 DNA: TGTGCCAGCAGCGAGGGGACAGATAGAAGGGGCACCTTC. Translated, it gives CASSEGTDRRGTF.

CDR3 sequence (DNA): TGTGCCAGCAGTGAAGGAGGCGCCCGGGACAGGGGGAACACCGGGGAGCTGTTTTTT. Translating gives CASSEGGARDRGNTGELFF. The chain links TRBV2 to TRBJ2-2; 10 bases agree with TRBD1. This CDR3 has 19 residues. V shed 1 base and J 1 base; nucleotides not matched to a gene: 9. CDR1 and CDR2 from the germline V gene are SNHLY and FYNNEI. The full variable domain, its missing parts supplied by reference TRBV2 and TRBJ2-2, is EPEVTQTPSHQVTQMGQEVILRCVPISNHLYFYWYRQILGQKVEFLVSFYNNEISEKSEIFDDQFSVERPDGSNFTLKIRSTKLEDSAMYFCASSEGGARDRGNTGELFFGEGSRLTVL.

The chain is built from TRBV6-1 and TRBJ1-2; maybe TRBD1 (5 bases). Germline V gene sequence: CDR1 MNHNS, CDR2 SASEGT. V was pared by 2 bases and J by 4 bases, with 8 bases between. The CDR3 runs 13 residues. This CDR3 reads CASSEQGIYGYTF. The CDR3 coding sequence is TGTGCCAGCAGTGAACAGGGCATCTATGGCTACACCTTC.

This clone was picked up one time. The chain links TRBV19 to TRBJ2-7; a possible D gene is TRBD2 (7 bases). Germline V lookup: CDR1 LNHDA, CDR2 SQIVND (reference sequence). Trimming shortened V by 6 bases and J by 6 bases, and 18 bases separated the two germline ends. This CDR3 region has 14 residues. This chain's CDR3 is CASSETGGKGEQYF. The CDR3 bases are TGTGCCAGTAGCGAAACGGGGGGCAAGGGCGAGCAGTACTTC.

This chain connects TRBV6-5 to TRBJ2-3; TRBD2 aligns across 8 bases. The CDR3 contains 15 residues. V shed 8 bases and J 7 bases; nucleotides not matched to a gene: 14. Per the germline V gene, CDR1 is MNHEY and CDR2 is SVGAGI. The CDR3 region is CASGLAGGGVNTQYF. CDR3 DNA sequence: TGTGCCAGCGGCCTGGCGGGGGGAGGGGTAAATACGCAGTATTTT.

V usage is TRBV6-5 and J usage is TRBJ2-7; TRBD1 matches at 8 bases. V was clipped by 6 bases and J by 2 bases; unmatched bases: 6. The CDR3 is 14 residues long. Germline V CDR1 and CDR2: MNHEY, SVGAGI. DNA of the CDR3: TGTGCCAGCAGACAGGGGGTAGGAACCTACGAGCAGTACTTC. Translation: CASRQGVGTYEQYF.

This chain joins TRBV11-2 and TRBJ2-1; the match to TRBD2 covers 10 bases. Germline values: CDR1 SGHAT, CDR2 FQNNGV. J lost 4 bases, V lost 5 bases, and 5 bases had no gene match. This CDR3 is 15 amino acids long. The CDR3 nucleotides read TGTGCCAGCAGCCCCATTAGCGGGGGGTACAATGAGCAGTTCTTC. Residues: CASSPISGGYNEQFF.

This chain joins TRBV30 and TRBJ1-2; D is perhaps TRBD1 (5 bases). Germline loops: CDR1 GTSNPN, CDR2 SVGIG (reference sequence). This CDR3 comprises 11 residues. Trimming removed 4 bases from V and 5 bases from J, with 8 bases in between. CDR3 sequence (DNA): TGTGCCTGGACCGGGACTTATGGCTACACCTTC. Translated: CAWTGTYGYTF.

This rearrangement joins TRBV19 to TRBJ2-3, with 8 bases aligning to TRBD2. J lost 6 bases, V lost 5 bases, and 13 bases had no gene match. Germline V gene sequence: CDR1 LNHDA, CDR2 SQIVND (reference sequence). The CDR3 is 16 residues long. The CDR3 here is CASSGARSGSGDTQYF. The CDR3 nucleotides are TGTGCCAGTAGTGGAGCGAGAAGCGGGAGTGGCGATACGCAGTATTTT.

V is TRBV3-1 (or the pseudogene TRBV3-2) and J is TRBJ2-5; D gene ambiguous. This CDR3 has 17 amino acids. The germline V and J ends were trimmed by 0 bases and 2 bases, with 16 bases remaining between them. Germline lookup yields CDR1 LGHDT and CDR2 YNNKEL (reference sequence). CDR3 in amino acids: CASSQDVVAGSQETQYF. CDR3 in DNA: TGTGCCAGCAGCCAAGATGTTGTGGCAGGATCACAAGAGACCCAGTACTTC.

CDR3 sequence reads: CASSLIQGRSGYTF. Written as DNA, the CDR3 is TGTGCCAGCAGTCTGATACAGGGTCGGAGCGGCTACACCTTC. J is TRBJ1-2 and V is TRBV28, with D perhaps matching TRBD1 (6 bases). CDR1 and CDR2 (germline): MDHEN, SYDVKM. The CDR3 has 14 residues. V was shortened by 5 bases and J by 8 bases, with 18 bases between the two germline ends.

The chain carries TRBV4-1 and TRBJ2-7; 7 bases are shared with TRBD1. The CDR3 is 15 amino acids. Losses at the gene ends were 2 bases for V and 7 bases for J; bases not matched to a gene: 11. Germline V lookup: CDR1 MGHRA, CDR2 YSYEKL. The CDR3 DNA reads as TGCGCCAGCAGCCAAATCACAGGGGATGGACGTGAGCAGTACTTC. Its protein is CASSQITGDGREQYF.

V usage is TRBV2 and J usage is TRBJ1-2, with D tentatively TRBD1 (6 bases). The CDR3 has 16 residues. V was clipped by 7 bases and J by 4 bases, with 22 bases between them. Germline loops: CDR1 SNHLY, CDR2 FYNNEI. The DNA for the CDR3 is TGTGCCAGCACCAAGGGGGGGGCGCAGATCGTCTATGGCTACACCTTC. The encoded protein is CASTKGGAQIVYGYTF. The complete variable domain, with remaining parts taken from reference TRBV2 and TRBJ1-2, reads EPEVTQTPSHQVTQMGQEVILRCVPISNHLYFYWYRQILGQKVEFLVSFYNNEISEKSEIFDDQFSVERPDGSNFTLKIRSTKLEDSAMYFCASTKGGAQIVYGYTFGSGTRLTVV.

CDR3 DNA sequence: TGTGCCAGCAGCCGAGGAATGGGGAGGCCCTCCTACGAGCAGTACTTC. Translated: CASSRGMGRPSYEQYF. This chain joins TRBV7-8 and TRBJ2-7; D might be TRBD2 (6 bases). Germline assignment: CDR1 SGHVS and CDR2 FQNEAQ. Trimming left V 5 bases short and J 0 bases short, with 17 bases between. The CDR3 runs 16 residues.

The rearrangement links TRBV19 to TRBJ2-1, with 10 bases identical to TRBD2. The CDR3 is made up of 14 amino acids. The V and J ends lost 6 bases and 4 bases, in that order; junction bases with no gene match: 3. CDR1 LNHDA and CDR2 SQIVND come from the germline V gene (reference sequence). The CDR3 nucleotides read TGTGCCAGTAGAGGACTAGCGGATTACAATGAGCAGTTCTTC. Translation gives CASRGLADYNEQFF.

The rearrangement uses TRBV5-1 and TRBJ2-5; 7 positions agree with TRBD1. The CDR3 length is 17 residues. V lost 0 bases, J lost 0 bases, and 8 bases stayed unmatched. The germline CDR1 and CDR2 sequences are SGHRS and YFSETQ. The CDR3 spells CASSLARMTGYQETQYF. The DNA of the CDR3 is TGCGCCAGCAGCTTGGCCCGAATGACAGGGTACCAAGAGACCCAGTACTTC.

The chain couples TRBV10-3 to TRBJ2-7, with D possibly TRBD1 on 6 matching bases. This CDR3 spans 15 amino acids. V was clipped by 2 bases and J by 1 base, with 12 bases between them. Per germline, CDR1 ENHRY and CDR2 SYGVKD. The DNA of the CDR3 is TGTGCCATCAGTGAGAGCGGCGACAGGTCCTACGAGCAGTACTTC. Its protein product is CAISESGDRSYEQYF.

This sequence joins TRBV5-4 and TRBJ1-1; D perhaps matches TRBD1 (5 bases). V dropped 1 base and J dropped 5 bases, with 12 bases sitting between them. The V gene's germline CDR1 is SGHNT and CDR2 YYREEE (reference sequence). This CDR3 has 14 residues. CDR3 residues: CASSLSQGATEAFF. As DNA, the CDR3 is TGTGCCAGCAGCTTGAGCCAGGGTGCGACTGAAGCTTTCTTT.

The chain is built from TRBV15 and TRBJ1-5, with TRBD1 matching 7 bases. Germline assignment: CDR1 LNHNV and CDR2 YYDKDF (reference sequence). The CDR3 runs 16 residues. The trim removed 5 bases at V and 7 bases at J, leaving 14 bases unmatched. CDR3 in amino acids: CATSGTDRAFRQPQHF. For the CDR3, the DNA is TGTGCCACCAGCGGGACCGACAGGGCGTTTCGACAGCCCCAGCATTTT.

The chain links TRBV7-8 to TRBJ2-3; no clear D. V shed 6 bases and J shed 5 bases, with 12 bases lying between them. The CDR3 contains 13 residues. CDR1 is SGHVS, CDR2 FQNEAQ, per germline. CDR3 DNA sequence: TGTGCCAGCAGTAGTGGTTCGGGAGATACGCAGTATTTT. This sequence encodes CASSSGSGDTQYF.

The chain has TRBV6-5 and TRBJ2-7; the match to TRBD1 covers 9 bases. The junction had 8 bases not matched to a gene; V was cut back by 4 bases and J by 1 base. The CDR3 spans 16 residues. Per the germline V gene, CDR1 is MNHEY and CDR2 is SVGAGI. This chain's CDR3 is CASSSTGGPGSYEQYF. The CDR3 DNA follows: TGTGCCAGCAGTTCCACAGGGGGCCCTGGGTCCTACGAGCAGTACTTC.

The CDR3 DNA sequence: TGCAGTGCTAGTGCGGTTTTGTCAGGGACTAGAGGCGGCAATGAGCAGTTCTTC. Its protein product is CSASAVLSGTRGGNEQFF. V and J are TRBV20-1 and TRBJ2-1, with TRBD2 matching over 8 bases. The trim removed 3 bases at V and 6 bases at J, leaving 19 bases unmatched. The CDR3 loop spans 18 amino acids. Germline V gene data show CDR1 as DFQATT and CDR2 as SNEGSKA (reference sequence).

This clone was seen a single time. V is TRBV13 and J is TRBJ2-7, with TRBD2 matching over 13 bases. CDR1 and CDR2 (germline): PRHDT, FYEKMQ (reference sequence). The CDR3 is made up of 16 amino acids. Germline trimming cut 4 bases from V and 4 bases from J; bases unmatched to any gene: 7. CDR3 in amino acids: CASSSTSGRAGYEQYF. CDR3 DNA sequence: TGTGCCAGCAGCTCTACTAGCGGGAGGGCCGGATACGAGCAGTACTTC.

The V and J genes are TRBV19 and TRBJ1-1, with 11 positions matching TRBD1. The CDR3 totals 15 residues. Per the germline V gene, CDR1 is LNHDA and CDR2 is SQIVND (reference sequence). Trimming cost V 5 bases and J 3 bases; bases outside gene matches: 5. Here the CDR3 DNA reads TGTGCCAGTAGTCCCGGGACAGGGGGTTACACTGAAGCTTTCTTT. This sequence encodes CASSPGTGGYTEAFF.